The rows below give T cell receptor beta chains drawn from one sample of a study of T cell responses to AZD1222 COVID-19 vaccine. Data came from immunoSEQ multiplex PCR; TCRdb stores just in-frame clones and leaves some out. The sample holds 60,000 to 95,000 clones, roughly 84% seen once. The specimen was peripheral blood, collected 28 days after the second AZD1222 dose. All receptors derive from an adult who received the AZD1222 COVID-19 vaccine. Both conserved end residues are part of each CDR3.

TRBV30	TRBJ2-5	CAWTKGGEETQYF
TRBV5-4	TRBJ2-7	CASSSGSKVNEQYF
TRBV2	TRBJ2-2	CASKDRGKTGELFF
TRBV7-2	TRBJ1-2	CASSLPGTGYGYTF
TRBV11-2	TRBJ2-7	CASSLVSRHKPYEQYF
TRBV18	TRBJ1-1	CASSPCQDCTEAFF
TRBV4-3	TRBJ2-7	CASSQDLGNSYEQYF
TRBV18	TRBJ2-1	CASSPPSDNEQFF
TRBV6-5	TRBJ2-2	CASSPRRTEVGELFF
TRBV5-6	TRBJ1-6	CASSGQYNSPLHF
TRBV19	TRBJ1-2	CASSMAGLNYGYTF
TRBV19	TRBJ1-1	CASSIETGMNTEAFF
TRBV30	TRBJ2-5	CAWNRGQETQYF
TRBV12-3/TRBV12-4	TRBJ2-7	CASRNRGEAEQYF
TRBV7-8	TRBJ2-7	CASTRNYEQYF
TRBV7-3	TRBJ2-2	CASSPPGGNTGELFF
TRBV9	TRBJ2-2	CASSRAWRNTGELFF
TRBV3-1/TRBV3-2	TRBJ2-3	CASSSWEGRSADTQYF
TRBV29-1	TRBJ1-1	CSVALEGRVTEAFF
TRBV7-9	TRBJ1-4	CASSLGILGNEKLFF
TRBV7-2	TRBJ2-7	CASSLDGSSYEQYF
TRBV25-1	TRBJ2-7	CASSEYWTASSYEQYF
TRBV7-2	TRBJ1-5	CASSLEGGQGVHQPQHF
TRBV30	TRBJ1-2	CAGRDTKYGYTF
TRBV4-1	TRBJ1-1	CASSPLGQNTEAFF
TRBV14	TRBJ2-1	CASSQDDLPYNEQFF
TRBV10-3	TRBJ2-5	CAISEGGWGETQYF
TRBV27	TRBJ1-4	CASSTYRATNEKLFF
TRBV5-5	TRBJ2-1	CASSWDGNEQFF
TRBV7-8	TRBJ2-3	CASSAASGPGGTDTQYF
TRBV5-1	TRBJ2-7	CASREGGGTYEQYF
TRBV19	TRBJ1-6	CASSKNAGDNSPLHF
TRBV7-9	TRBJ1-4	CASSLKVNEKLFF
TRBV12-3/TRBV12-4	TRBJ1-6	CASSYRQVSPLHF
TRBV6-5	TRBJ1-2	CASSSNYGYTF
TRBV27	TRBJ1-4	CASGSTGAVGFEKLFF
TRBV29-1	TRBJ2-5	CSVGVRGQTQTQYF